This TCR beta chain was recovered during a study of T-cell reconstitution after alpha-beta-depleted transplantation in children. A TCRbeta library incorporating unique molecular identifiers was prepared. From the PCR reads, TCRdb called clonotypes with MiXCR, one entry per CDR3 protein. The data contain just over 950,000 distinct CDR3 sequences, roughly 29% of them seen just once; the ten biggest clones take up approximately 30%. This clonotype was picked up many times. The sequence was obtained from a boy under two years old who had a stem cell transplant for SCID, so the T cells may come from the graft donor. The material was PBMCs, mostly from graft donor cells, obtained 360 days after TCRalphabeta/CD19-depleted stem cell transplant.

Written as DNA, the CDR3 is TGTGCCAGCAGCGTACTAGCGGGGGGAAGCACAGATACGCAGTATTTT. Residues: CASSVLAGGSTDTQYF. J is TRBJ2-3 and V is TRBV7-6; TRBD2 agrees at 12 bases. The V gene's germline CDR1 is SGHVS and CDR2 FNYEAQ. J lost 0 bases, V lost 5 bases, and 3 bases had no gene match. CDR3 length: 16 residues.